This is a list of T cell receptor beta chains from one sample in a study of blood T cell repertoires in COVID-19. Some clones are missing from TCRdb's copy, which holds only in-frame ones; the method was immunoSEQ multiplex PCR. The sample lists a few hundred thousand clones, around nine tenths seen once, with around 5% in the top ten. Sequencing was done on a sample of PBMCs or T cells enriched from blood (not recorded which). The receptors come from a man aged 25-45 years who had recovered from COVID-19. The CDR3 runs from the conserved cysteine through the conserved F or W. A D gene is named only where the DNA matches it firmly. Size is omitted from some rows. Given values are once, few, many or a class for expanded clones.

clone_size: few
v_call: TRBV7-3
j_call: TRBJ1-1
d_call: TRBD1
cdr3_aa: CASSFDRDTEAFF
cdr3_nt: TGTGCCAGCAGCTTCGACAGGGACACTGAAGCTTTCTTT

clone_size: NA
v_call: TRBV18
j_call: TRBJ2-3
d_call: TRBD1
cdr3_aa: CASSPMGQVSTDTQYF
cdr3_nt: TGTGCCAGCTCACCTATGGGACAGGTTAGCACAGATACGCAGTATTTT

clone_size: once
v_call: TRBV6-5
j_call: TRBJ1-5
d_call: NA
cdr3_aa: CATYPEPQHF
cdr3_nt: TGTGCCACCTACCCCGAGCCCCAGCATTTT

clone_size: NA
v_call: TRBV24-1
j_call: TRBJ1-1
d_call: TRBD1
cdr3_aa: CATSDSWGQGVTAFF
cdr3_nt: TGTGCCACCAGTGATTCTTGGGGACAGGGGGTTACGGCTTTCTTT

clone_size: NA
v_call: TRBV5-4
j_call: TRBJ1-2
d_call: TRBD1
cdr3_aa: CASSMGQNNYGYTF
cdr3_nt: TGTGCCAGCAGCATGGGACAGAATAACTATGGCTACACCTTC

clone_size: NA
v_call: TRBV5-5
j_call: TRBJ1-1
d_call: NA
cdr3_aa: CASSLGLGAAGPEAFF
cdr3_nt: TGTGCCAGCAGCTTGGGCTTAGGGGCAGCCGGCCCTGAAGCTTTCTTT

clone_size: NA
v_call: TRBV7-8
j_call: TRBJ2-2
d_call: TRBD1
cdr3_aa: CASSLRGQGVAGELFF
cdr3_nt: TGTGCCAGCAGCTTACGGGGACAGGGGGTCGCCGGGGAGCTGTTTTTT

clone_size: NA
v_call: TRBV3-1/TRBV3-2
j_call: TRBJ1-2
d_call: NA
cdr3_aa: CASSPPESRGWYGYTF
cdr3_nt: TGTGCCAGCAGCCCACCTGAGAGTAGGGGTTGGTATGGCTACACCTTC

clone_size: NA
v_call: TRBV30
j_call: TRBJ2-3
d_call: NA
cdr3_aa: CAWSVVGGAKDTQYF
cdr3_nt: TGTGCCTGGAGTGTCGTGGGGGGGGCGAAAGATACGCAGTATTTT

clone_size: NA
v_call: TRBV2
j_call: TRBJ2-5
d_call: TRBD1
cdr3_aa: CASSSQGEETQYF
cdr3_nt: TGTGCCAGCAGTTCCCAGGGGGAAGAGACCCAGTACTTC

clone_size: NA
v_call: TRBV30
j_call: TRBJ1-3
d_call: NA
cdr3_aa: CAWRSYQGSGNTIYF
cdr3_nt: TGTGCCTGGAGAAGTTATCAGGGTTCTGGAAACACCATATATTTT

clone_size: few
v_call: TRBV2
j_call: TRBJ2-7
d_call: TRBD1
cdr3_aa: CASISLGGTGGYEQYF
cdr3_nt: TGTGCCAGCATCAGTTTAGGAGGGACAGGGGGCTACGAGCAGTACTTC

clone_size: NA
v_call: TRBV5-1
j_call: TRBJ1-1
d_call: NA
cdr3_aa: CASSPTWSTEAFF
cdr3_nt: TGCGCCAGCAGCCCTACCTGGAGCACTGAAGCTTTCTTT

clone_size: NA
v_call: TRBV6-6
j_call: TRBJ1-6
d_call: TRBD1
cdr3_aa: CASSSLRTGNNSPLHF
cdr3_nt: TGTGCCAGCAGCTCACTTCGGACAGGAAATAATTCACCCCTCCACTTT

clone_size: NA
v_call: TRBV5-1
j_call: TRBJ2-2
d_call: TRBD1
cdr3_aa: CASSKQTGGSTGELFF
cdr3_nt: TGCGCCAGCAGCAAGCAGACAGGGGGCTCAACCGGGGAGCTGTTTTTT

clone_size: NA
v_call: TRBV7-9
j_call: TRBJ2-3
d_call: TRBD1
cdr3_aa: CASRWTGRSTDTQYF
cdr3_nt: TGTGCCAGCAGGTGGACAGGGAGAAGCACAGATACGCAGTATTTT

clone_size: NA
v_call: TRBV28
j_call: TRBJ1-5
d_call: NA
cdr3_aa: CASSPRQYNQPQHF
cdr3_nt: TGTGCCAGCAGTCCAAGACAGTACAATCAGCCCCAGCATTTT

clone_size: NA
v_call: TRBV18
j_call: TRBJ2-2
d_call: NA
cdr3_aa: CASSPPHSSNTGELFF
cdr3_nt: TGTGCCAGCTCACCACCGCACAGCTCGAACACCGGGGAGCTGTTTTTT

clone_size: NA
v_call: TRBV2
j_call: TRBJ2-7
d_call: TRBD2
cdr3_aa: CASSESSGGYEQYF
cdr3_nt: TGTGCCAGCAGTGAGTCTAGCGGGGGCTACGAGCAGTACTTC

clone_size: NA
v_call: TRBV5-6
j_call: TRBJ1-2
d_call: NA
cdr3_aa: CASSLEAERGYTF
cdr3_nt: TGTGCCAGCAGCTTGGAGGCAGAGAGGGGCTACACCTTC

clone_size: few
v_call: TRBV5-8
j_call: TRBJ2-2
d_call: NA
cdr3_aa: CASSLASVVSGELFF
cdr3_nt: TGTGCCAGCAGCTTGGCCTCGGTGGTCTCCGGGGAGCTGTTTTTT

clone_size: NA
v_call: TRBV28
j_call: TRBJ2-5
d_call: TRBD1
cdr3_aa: CASSFRGQGALGETQYF
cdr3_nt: TGTGCCAGCAGTTTTCGGGGACAGGGGGCCCTAGGGGAGACCCAGTACTTC

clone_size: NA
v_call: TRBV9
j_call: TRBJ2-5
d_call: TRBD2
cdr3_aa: CASSGIGLAGAETQYF
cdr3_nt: TGTGCCAGCAGCGGGATCGGACTAGCGGGGGCAGAGACCCAGTACTTC

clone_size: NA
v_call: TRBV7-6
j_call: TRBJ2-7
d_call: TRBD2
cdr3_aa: CASSLRLAAGNEQYF
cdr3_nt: TGTGCCAGCAGCTTACGGCTAGCGGCGGGGAACGAGCAGTACTTC

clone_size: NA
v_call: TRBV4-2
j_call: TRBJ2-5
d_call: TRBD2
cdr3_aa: CASSQEGLAGGQETQYF
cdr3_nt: TGTGCCAGCAGCCAAGAAGGACTAGCGGGAGGGCAAGAGACCCAGTACTTC

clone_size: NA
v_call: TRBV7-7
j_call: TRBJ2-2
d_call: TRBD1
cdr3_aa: CASSLEGTGGPGELFF
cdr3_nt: TGTGCCAGCAGCTTAGAGGGGACAGGGGGCCCCGGGGAGCTGTTTTTT

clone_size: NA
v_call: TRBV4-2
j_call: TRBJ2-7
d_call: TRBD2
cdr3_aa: CASSQEPSGVANGYEQYF
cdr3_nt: TGTGCCAGCAGCCAAGAACCTAGCGGGGTAGCCAATGGCTACGAGCAGTACTTC

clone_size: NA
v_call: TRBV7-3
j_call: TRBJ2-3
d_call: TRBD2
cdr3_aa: CASSPVGLGTDTQYF
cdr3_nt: TGTGCCAGCAGCCCAGTAGGACTAGGCACAGATACGCAGTATTTT

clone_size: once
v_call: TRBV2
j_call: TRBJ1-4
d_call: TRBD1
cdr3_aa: CASQGEKGEKLFF
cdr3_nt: TGTGCCAGTCAGGGGGAGAAGGGTGAAAAACTGTTTTTT

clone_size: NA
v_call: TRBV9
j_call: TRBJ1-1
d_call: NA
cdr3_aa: CASSVVASGLRTEAFF
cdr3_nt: TGTGCCAGCAGCGTAGTTGCCTCGGGGTTAAGGACTGAAGCTTTCTTT

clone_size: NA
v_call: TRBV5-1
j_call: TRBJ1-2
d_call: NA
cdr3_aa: CASSLEGVNYGYTF
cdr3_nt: TGCGCCAGCAGCTTGGAGGGGGTTAACTATGGCTACACCTTC

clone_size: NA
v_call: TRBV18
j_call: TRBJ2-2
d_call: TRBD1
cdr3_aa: CASSPPGQGITGELFF
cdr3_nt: TGTGCCAGCTCACCACCGGGACAGGGCATCACCGGGGAGCTGTTTTTT

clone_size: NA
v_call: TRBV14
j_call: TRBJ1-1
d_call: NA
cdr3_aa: CASSQDLPGFNTEAFF
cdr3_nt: TGTGCCAGCAGCCAAGATTTGCCAGGCTTCAACACTGAAGCTTTCTTT

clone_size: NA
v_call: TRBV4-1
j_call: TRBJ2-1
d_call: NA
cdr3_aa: CASSQVDSQYNEQFF
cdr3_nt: TGCGCCAGCAGCCAAGTGGACAGCCAGTACAATGAGCAGTTCTTC

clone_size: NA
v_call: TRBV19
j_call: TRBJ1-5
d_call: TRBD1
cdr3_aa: CASGRTGGRFSNQPQHF
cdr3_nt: TGTGCCAGCGGGCGTACAGGGGGCAGGTTTAGCAATCAGCCCCAGCATTTT

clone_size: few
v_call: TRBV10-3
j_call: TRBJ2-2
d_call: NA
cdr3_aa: CAISDATENTGELFF
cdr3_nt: TGTGCCATCAGTGACGCGACAGAGAACACCGGGGAGCTGTTTTTT

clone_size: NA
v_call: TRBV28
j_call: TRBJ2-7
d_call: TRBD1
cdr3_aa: CASRRGQGVYEQYF
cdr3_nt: TGTGCCAGCAGACGGGGACAGGGGGTCTACGAGCAGTACTTC

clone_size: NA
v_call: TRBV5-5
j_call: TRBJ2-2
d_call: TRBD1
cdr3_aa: CASSPRTGNTGELFF
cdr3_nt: TGTGCCAGCAGCCCCCGGACAGGGAACACCGGGGAGCTGTTTTTT

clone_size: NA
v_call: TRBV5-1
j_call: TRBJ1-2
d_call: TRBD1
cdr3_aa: CASSLLGQGVEGYTF
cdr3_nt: TGCGCCAGCAGCTTGTTGGGACAGGGGGTCGAAGGCTACACCTTC

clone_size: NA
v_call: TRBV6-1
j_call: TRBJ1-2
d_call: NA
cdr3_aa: CASSDGREGDGYTF
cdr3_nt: TGTGCCAGCAGTGATGGTAGGGAAGGGGATGGCTACACCTTC

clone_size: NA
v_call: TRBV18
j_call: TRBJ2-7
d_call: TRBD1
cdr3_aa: CASSPRDRDYEQYF
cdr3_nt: TGTGCCAGCTCACCCCGGGACAGAGACTACGAGCAGTACTTC

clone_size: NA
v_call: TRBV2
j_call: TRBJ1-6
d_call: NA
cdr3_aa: CASSEGPVGVTLHF
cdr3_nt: TGTGCCAGCAGTGAAGGGCCGGTCGGGGTAACCCTCCACTTT

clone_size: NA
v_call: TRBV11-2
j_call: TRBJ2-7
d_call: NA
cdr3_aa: CASSHITYEQYF
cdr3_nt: TGTGCCAGTTCACACATTACCTACGAGCAGTACTTC

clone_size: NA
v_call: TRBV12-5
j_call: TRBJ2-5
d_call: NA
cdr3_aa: CASGLDPEETQYF
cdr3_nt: TGTGCTAGTGGTTTGGACCCGGAAGAGACCCAGTACTTC

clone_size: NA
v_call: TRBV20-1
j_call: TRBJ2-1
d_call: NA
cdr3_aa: CSASKGGVLNEQFF
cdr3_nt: TGCAGTGCTAGTAAGGGGGGGGTGCTAAATGAGCAGTTCTTC

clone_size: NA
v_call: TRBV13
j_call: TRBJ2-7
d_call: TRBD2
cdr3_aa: CASSSRLADLPTYEQYF
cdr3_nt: TGTGCCAGCAGCTCACGACTAGCGGATTTACCTACCTACGAGCAGTACTTC

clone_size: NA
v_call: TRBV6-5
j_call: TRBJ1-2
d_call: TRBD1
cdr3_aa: CASSRYRGDYGYTF
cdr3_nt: TGTGCCAGCAGTCGCTACAGGGGGGATTATGGCTACACCTTC

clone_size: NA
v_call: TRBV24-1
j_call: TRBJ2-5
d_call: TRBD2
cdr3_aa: CATSDPSGDHQETQYF
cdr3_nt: TGTGCCACCAGTGACCCTAGCGGGGACCACCAAGAGACCCAGTACTTC

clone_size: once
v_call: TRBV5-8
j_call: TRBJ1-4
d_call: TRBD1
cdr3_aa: CASRTGQGATNEKLFF
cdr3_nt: TGTGCCAGCAGGACCGGACAGGGTGCAACTAATGAAAAACTGTTTTTT

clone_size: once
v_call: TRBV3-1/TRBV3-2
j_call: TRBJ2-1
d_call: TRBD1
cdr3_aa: CASSQDPDRDEQFF
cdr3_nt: TGTGCCAGCAGCCAAGATCCCGACAGGGATGAGCAGTTCTTC

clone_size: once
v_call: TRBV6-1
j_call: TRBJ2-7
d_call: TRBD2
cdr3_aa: CASSEGLGTSGGQYYEQYF
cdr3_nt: TGTGCCAGCAGTGAAGGCCTCGGGACTAGCGGGGGGCAGTACTACGAGCAGTACTTC

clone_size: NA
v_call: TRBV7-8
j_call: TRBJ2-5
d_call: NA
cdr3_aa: CASSLARQARRRETQYF
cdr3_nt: TGTGCCAGCAGCTTAGCGAGACAGGCCCGCCGAAGGGAGACCCAGTACTTC